This record looks at one TCR beta chain sequence and its context. The length of the CDR3 is 14 residues. Germline V gene sequence: CDR1 LNHDA, CDR2 SQIVND (reference sequence). Trimming stripped 1 base from V and 4 bases from J, with 11 bases between. The sample is drawn from a study of T cells in localized non-small cell lung cancer. Clones were read by immunoSEQ multiplex PCR, and TCRdb kept only the in-frame ones, dropping some. The sample holds 25,000 to 40,000 clones, about four fifths seen once. Source: peripheral blood, taken before any cancer treatment. This chain connects TRBV19 to TRBJ2-7; no clear D. The TCR was taken from a male donor at least 60 years old with stage III squamous cell lung carcinoma. The CDR3 nucleotides are TGTGCCAGTAGTATAGTAGCAGAGACTTACGAGCAGTACTTC. It codes for CASSIVAETYEQYF.